The rows below give T cell receptor beta chains drawn from one sample of a study of shared T cell receptors in the human thymus. Measured with immunoSEQ multiplex PCR; TCRdb has only the in-frame clones, and not every one. Here the sample spans 650,000 to 950,000 clones, over 75% being singletons. These data are also associated with another study on human thymus T cells.

The sequenced sample consisted of thymocytes. All receptors come from a girl in the first two years of life with a congenital heart defect. Both conserved end residues are part of each CDR3.

j_call | v_call | cdr3_aa
TRBJ2-4 | TRBV27 | CASGQVDRGGNIQYF
TRBJ2-3 | TRBV4-3 | CASSQVLAGSPDTQYF
TRBJ2-7 | TRBV27 | CASSLRGRSYEQYF
TRBJ1-4 | TRBV2 | CASRGHIRGKLFF
TRBJ1-2 | TRBV13 | CASSLLEGGHYGYTF
TRBJ1-6 | TRBV5-8 | CASSLWVGAGNSPLHF
TRBJ1-5 | TRBV28 | CASSSYGQAVNQPQHF
TRBJ2-1 | TRBV7-9 | CASSLEGLAGYGEQFF
TRBJ2-2 | TRBV18 | CASSDRISGELFF
TRBJ1-1 | TRBV5-1 | CASSLNRNTEAFF
TRBJ2-3 | TRBV7-9 | CASSHLPDRGRGTQYF
TRBJ2-3 | TRBV7-6 | CASSLLGGRYTDTQYF
TRBJ1-5 | TRBV9 | CASSWTGGRNQPQHF
TRBJ1-3 | TRBV18 | CASSPWGRMYSGNTIYF
TRBJ2-5 | TRBV6-5 | CASSLLQGAEKTQYF
TRBJ2-7 | TRBV19 | CASSMVWAGTAQYEQYF
TRBJ1-2 | TRBV2 | CASNEPGTEKGFYGYTF
TRBJ1-6 | TRBV19 | CASSMRTGDGLHF
TRBJ1-2 | TRBV9 | CASRGQGTYGYTF
TRBJ1-2 | TRBV2 | CASSEGLARIYGYTF
TRBJ1-3 | TRBV10-3 | CAIAVGTRNTIYF
TRBJ1-2 | TRBV19 | CASRGFGGIYGYTF
TRBJ2-7 | TRBV11-2 | CASSFIQNEQYF
TRBJ1-1 | TRBV19 | CASMGGSPHTEAFF
TRBJ2-7 | TRBV6-1 | CASSDFLPEQYF
TRBJ1-2 | TRBV27 | CASSLGQQGRYGYTF
TRBJ2-5 | TRBV7-6 | CASSLIRGRETQYF
TRBJ1-1 | TRBV6-6 | CASRKGGARTEAFF
TRBJ1-2 | TRBV28 | CASREGGALRDGYTF
TRBJ1-2 | TRBV5-1 | CASSLEGQGGYTF
TRBJ2-2 | TRBV5-1 | CASSATLGQHYTGELFF
TRBJ1-1 | TRBV25-1 | CASRETGAVNTEAFF
TRBJ2-7 | TRBV6-1 | CASGTYYGYEQYF
TRBJ1-2 | TRBV6-1 | CASSEAGGYTF
TRBJ1-6 | TRBV9 | CASSAPSGRVSSPLHF
TRBJ1-5 | TRBV6-1 | CASSEWRGGAEWQPQHF